This T cell receptor (beta chain) emerged from a study of T cell responses to AZD1222 COVID-19 vaccine. Overall study results and limits: Baseline testing showed seropositivity in only six or seven AZD1222 recipients. Repertoire collection took place solely once the T cell response had peaked. In a largely white British group with more females than males, clonal diversity was possibly underestimated.

Method: immunoSEQ multiplex PCR; TCRdb's copy keeps in-frame clones and lacks some. The table includes roughly 30,000 clones, around 78% detected once. Samples with a second dose at about 4 or about 12 weeks were pooled together. For this clone: Its specificity is not known.

CDR1 is SGHVS, CDR2 FQNEAQ, per germline. This CDR3 has 13 amino acids. With 6 bases clipped from V and 8 bases from J, the junction kept 9 bases outside the gene matches. J is TRBJ1-1 and V is TRBV7-8, with 7 nucleotides matching TRBD1. The TCR was taken from an adult who received the AZD1222 COVID-19 vaccine. The sequencing here drew on peripheral blood, taken 28 days after the second AZD1222 dose. In DNA, the CDR3 is TGTGCCAGCAGGAAATCGGGACAGCCCGAAGCTTTCTTT. Residues: CASRKSGQPEAFF.